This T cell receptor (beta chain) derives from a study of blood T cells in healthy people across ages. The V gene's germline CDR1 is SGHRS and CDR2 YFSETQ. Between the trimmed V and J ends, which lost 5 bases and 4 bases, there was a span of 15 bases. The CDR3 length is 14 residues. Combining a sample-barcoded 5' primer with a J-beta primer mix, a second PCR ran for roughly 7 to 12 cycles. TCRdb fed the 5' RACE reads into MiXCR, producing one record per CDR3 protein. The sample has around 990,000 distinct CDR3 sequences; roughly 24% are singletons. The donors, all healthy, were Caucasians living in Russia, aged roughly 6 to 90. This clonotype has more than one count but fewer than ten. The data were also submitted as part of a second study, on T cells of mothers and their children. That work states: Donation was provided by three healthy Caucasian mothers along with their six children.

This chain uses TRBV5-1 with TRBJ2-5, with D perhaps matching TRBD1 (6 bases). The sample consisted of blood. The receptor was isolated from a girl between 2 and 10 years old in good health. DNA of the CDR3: TGCGCCAGCAGGTCGGATCTGGACAGAGAGACCCAGTACTTC. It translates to CASRSDLDRETQYF.